Listed here are 28 T cell receptor beta chains from one sample, sequenced in a study of CD8+CD57+ T cells in acquired aplastic anemia. The template used for profiling TCR beta VDJ and CDR3 was genomic DNA. TCRdb independently ran MiXCR on the reads; one entry per CDR3 protein. In the table there are about 260,000 distinct CDR3 sequences, approximately 82% of which are singletons. Patients who underwent sequencing had shown CD8+CD57+ cell expansion by flow cytometry. The sequenced material came from sorted CD4+, CD8+, or CD8+CD57+ T cells (not recorded which) from PBMCs. The receptors shown here come from a human donor with aplastic anemia.

About this clonotype itself: Since the CDR3 does not end with the conserved phenylalanine or tryptophan, this likely comes from a read error. Because the CDR3's place on the DNA is in doubt, the DNA is left out and the CDR3 is given as listed by TCRdb. The chain recombines TRBV7-8 with TRBJ2-3; the table's D call, TRBD2, was not checked against the DNA. Per germline, CDR1 SGHVS and CDR2 FQNEAQ. A total of 13 residues make up the CDR3, ends included. The CDR3 spells CASRDGRNGTAHS.

Worth noting for this clonotype: A much larger clone lies one base from this, so it may be a read error. CDR3 sequence reads: CASSDSSINTTQYF. Written as DNA, the CDR3 is TGCGCCAGCAGCGATTCCAGCATCAACACTACGCAGTATTTT. This chain links TRBV5-1 with TRBJ2-3; D is ambiguous. V was trimmed by 4 bases and J by 8 bases, leaving 17 bases between them. The CDR3 runs 14 residues. Germline CDR1 SGHRS, CDR2 YFSETQ.

J is TRBJ2-7 and V is TRBV29-1, with D possibly TRBD2 on 6 matching bases. V lost 4 bases and J 6 bases, leaving 16 bases between the germline ends. There are 13 residues in the CDR3. Germline lookup yields CDR1 SQVTM and CDR2 ANQGSEA. The CDR3 loop is CSVVVAGSGEQYF. CDR3 nucleotides: TGCAGCGTTGTGGTTGCGGGGAGTGGCGAGCAGTACTTC.

A note on this clonotype: At one end the junction does not follow the germline gene, possibly because of a read error. The chain uses TRBV7-9 and TRBJ2-2, with a tentative D call TRBD2 (5 bases). CDR1 is SEHNR and CDR2 is FQNEAQ in the germline V gene (reference sequence). There are 15 residues in the CDR3. The CDR3: CASSVALRGNTEPFF. The CDR3 nucleotides are TGTGCCAGCAGCGTCGCCCTGAGAGGGAACACGGAGCCGTTTTTT.

The rearrangement links TRBV7-6 to TRBJ2-3; D is uncertain. From germline, CDR1 is SGHVS and CDR2 FNYEAQ. Trimming removed 0 bases at V and 11 bases at J, with 15 bases between. The CDR3 spans 14 residues. The CDR3 sequence is CASSLAATDTQQYF. The CDR3 nucleotides read TGTGCCAGCAGCTTAGCCGCCACTGATACGCAGCAGTATTTT.

The chain joins TRBV7-3 to TRBJ2-7; perhaps TRBD2 as D (5 bases). The V gene's germline CDR1 is SGHTA and CDR2 FQGTGA. This CDR3 spans 18 amino acids. V was pared by 6 bases and J by 0 bases, with 24 bases between. CDR3 in amino acids: CASSSNPTWGETSYEQYV. CDR3 bases: TGTGCCAGCAGTTCTAATCCAACTTGGGGAGAGACCTCCTACGAGCAGTACGTC.

This rearrangement joins TRBV10-3 to TRBJ1-1; TRBD1 might be the D (5 bases). Germline V gene data show CDR1 as ENHRY and CDR2 as SYGVKD. V was clipped by 3 bases and J by 7 bases, with 9 bases between them. The CDR3 consists of 12 residues. CDR3: CAISERGREAFF. The CDR3 nucleotides read TGTGCCATCAGTGAAAGGGGTCGTGAAGCTTTCTTT.

Note on this clonotype: It is likely a read error, because the conserved phenylalanine at the end of the CDR3 is missing. The chain couples TRBV7-8 to TRBJ1-2; D not resolved. This CDR3 spans 13 amino acids. Per the germline V gene, CDR1 is SGHVS and CDR2 is FQNEAQ. V was trimmed by 5 bases and J by 7 bases, leaving 14 bases between them. Here the CDR3 DNA reads TGTGCCAGCAGCCAAGCGGTTGGTCGTGGCTACACCTAT. Translating it yields CASSQAVGRGYTY.

About this clonotype itself: At one boundary the junction diverges from the germline segment, which might be a read error. J is TRBJ2-5 and V is TRBV9, with a weak D call TRBD1 (5 bases). CDR1 is SGDLS, CDR2 YYNGEE, per germline. CDR3 length: 14 residues. Here the CDR3 DNA reads TGTGCCAGCAGCGCAGGGTCAGATACGCAGACTCAGTACTTC. Encoded protein: CASSAGSDTQTQYF.

CDR3 amino acids: CASTMCGGEAFFKLFF. The CDR3 DNA follows: TGTGCCAGCACGATGTGCGGGGGTGAAGCTTTCTTTAAACTGTTTTTT. V and J are TRBV12-3 or TRBV12-4 and TRBJ1-4; D may be TRBD1 (5 bases). With 7 bases removed from V and 11 bases from J, the gap between germline ends came to 26 bases. There are 16 residues in the CDR3.

Note on this clonotype: This likely comes from a read error, as the CDR3 has no conserved phenylalanine or tryptophan at its end. It is unclear where the CDR3 begins or ends on the DNA, so no DNA is shown, and the CDR3 is as TCRdb lists it. The V call is TRBV7-8, the J call TRBJ2-7; the tabulated D call, TRBD2, remains unverified against the DNA. Both ends counted, the CDR3 spans 13 residues. Germline CDR1 SGHVS, CDR2 FQNEAQ. The CDR3 here is CASSLKRSGEKYY.

Points on this clonotype: A junction end diverges from the germline sequence, so it may reflect a read error. This chain uses TRBV2 with TRBJ2-6; D may be TRBD1 or TRBD2 (5 bases each). Germline V lookup: CDR1 SNHLY, CDR2 FYNNEI. The CDR3 sequence is 16 residues long. The CDR3 spells CASSDGGSYGHNVRTF. CDR3 coding DNA: TGTGCCAGCAGCGATGGGGGTAGCTACGGGCACAACGTCCGGACTTTC.

The gene calls are TRBV7-9 and TRBJ1-1, with a tentative D call TRBD1 (5 bases). CDR3 size: 13 residues. Germline assignment: CDR1 SEHNR and CDR2 FQNEAQ (reference sequence). The V and J ends lost 3 bases and 4 bases respectively, with 9 bases between them. The DNA for the CDR3 is TGTGCCAGCAGCTTTCGTACAGGCACTGAAGCTTTCTTT. Translation: CASSFRTGTEAFF.

This clonotype has a handful of counts. J is TRBJ1-6 and V is TRBV7-3, with unresolved D. V lost 2 bases and J lost 10, with 12 bases in between. This CDR3 is 14 amino acids long. CDR1 SGHTA and CDR2 FQGTGA come from the germline V gene. CDR3 DNA: TGTGCCAGCAGCTTAGGCGGATGGCTGTCACCCCTCCACTTT. Translated: CASSLGGWLSPLHF.

Details on this clonotype: One end of the junction is discordant with germline, which a read error may explain. The chain carries TRBV9 and TRBJ2-3; TRBD2 agrees at 9 bases. CDR1 is SGDLS, CDR2 YYNGEE, per germline. The CDR3 contains 14 residues. CDR3 sequence (DNA): TGTGCCAGCAGCTTCGGGACTAGCACAAAAACGCCGCATTTT. Amino acids: CASSFGTSTKTPHF.

The chain employs TRBV7-3 and TRBJ2-3; tentatively, D is TRBD1 or TRBD2 (6 bases each). CDR1 and CDR2 from the germline V gene are SGHTA and FQGTGA. Trimming left V 6 bases short and J 8 bases short, with 15 bases between. This CDR3 has 13 amino acids. The CDR3 DNA follows: TGTGCCAGCAGGGCCGGGGGCAGAGGTACGCAGTATTTT. The encoded protein is CASRAGGRGTQYF.

This clonotype was seen just once. The rearrangement links TRBV15 to TRBJ2-3; D ambiguous. In germline, CDR1 is LNHNV, CDR2 YYDKDF (reference sequence). Trimming stripped 1 base from V and 6 bases from J, with 5 bases between. The length of the CDR3 is 12 residues. CDR3 sequence (DNA): TGTGCCACCAGCAGAGGTTTGGATACGCAGTATTTT. Residues: CATSRGLDTQYF.

On this clonotype itself: Since the CDR3 does not end with the conserved phenylalanine or tryptophan, this likely comes from a read error. The DNA is left out, because the CDR3 cannot be placed on it with certainty; the CDR3 is given as TCRdb lists it. The CDR3 reads CASSTLQKTQYFL. V gene TRBV7-6 combines with J gene TRBJ1-1. Germline CDR1 is SGHVS and CDR2 is FNYEAQ. The CDR3 length is 13 residues, termini included.

This chain joins TRBV7-9 and TRBJ1-1; D is perhaps TRBD1 (6 bases). The CDR3 is 15 amino acids. V lost 5 bases to trimming and J lost 14 bases, with 27 bases between them. Per germline, CDR1 SEHNR and CDR2 FQNEAQ (reference sequence). The CDR3 nucleotides are TGTGCCAGCAGCCCAGAGGGGAGGGACAATGAGCAGTTCTTCTTT. It is translated as CASSPEGRDNEQFFF.

The V and J genes are TRBV7-2 and TRBJ2-3; the D is unclear. Per germline, CDR1 SGHTA and CDR2 FQGNSA. V was pared by 3 bases and J by 5 bases, with 12 bases between. The CDR3 has 14 residues. CDR3 amino acids: CASSFRTHGDTQYF. CDR3 nucleotides: TGTGCCAGCAGCTTTCGGACCCACGGAGATACGCAGTATTTT.

The V gene is TRBV4-2, the J gene TRBJ2-7, with D possibly matching TRBD1 (7 bases). This CDR3 comprises 14 residues. CDR1 and CDR2 from the germline V gene are LGHNA and YNFKEQ. The CDR3, as DNA: TGTGCTTTCCTCGGAGGGGGCGTTGGCTACGAGCAGTACTTC. Encoded protein: CAFLGGGVGYEQYF.

In the case of this clonotype: Sequence at one end of the junction differs from germline and may be a read error. V is TRBV11-2 and J is TRBJ1-2, with 9 bases fitting TRBD1. The germline V gene has CDR1 SGHAT and CDR2 FQNNGV. This CDR3 is built from 14 residues. The CDR3 DNA follows: TGTGCCAGCAGTCGGGACAGGGACAACTATGGTTACACCTTC. Its translation: CASSRDRDNYGYTF.

The chain has TRBV11-3 and TRBJ2-3; D gene ambiguous. This CDR3 spans 12 amino acids. Germline values: CDR1 SGHNT, CDR2 YENEEA. The germline V and J ends were trimmed by 0 bases and 10 bases, with 8 bases remaining between them. The CDR3 bases are TGTGCCAGCAGCTTAGAGTCGAATGCGCAGTATTTT. Translation: CASSLESNAQYF.

The count of this clonotype is one. The rearrangement joins TRBV5-1 to TRBJ2-5; weak D call: TRBD2 (5 bases). CDR1 and CDR2 from the germline V gene are SGHRS and YFSETQ. The CDR3 is 16 residues long. The V end lost 2 bases, the J end lost 4 bases, and 18 bases lay between the germline ends. The CDR3 DNA reads as TGCGCCAGCAGCTTTCAGGTGGGGAGTCGTCGAGAGACCCAGTACTTC. Amino acids: CASSFQVGSRRETQYF.

This clonotype has only a few counts. This chain links TRBV7-8 with TRBJ2-7; 7 positions agree with TRBD1. Germline-derived CDR1 and CDR2 are SGHVS and FQNEAQ. The CDR3 has 12 amino acids. The trim removed 6 bases at V and 4 bases at J, leaving 3 bases unmatched. The CDR3 region has the DNA TGTGCCAGCAGTATACAGGGGTACGAGCAGTACTTC. Protein sequence: CASSIQGYEQYF.

The J gene is TRBJ1-5, the V gene TRBV7-9; D is unresolved. Germline V gene data show CDR1 as SEHNR and CDR2 as FQNEAQ (reference sequence). Trimming left V 1 base short and J 15 bases short, with 19 bases between. The CDR3 contains 14 residues. This CDR3 is CASSLVHRELFLHF. The CDR3, as DNA: TGTGCCAGCAGCTTAGTACATAGGGAGCTGTTCCTGCATTTT.

The rearrangement joins TRBV5-5 to TRBJ2-3; tentatively, D is TRBD1 or TRBD2 (5 bases each). Trimming stripped 4 bases from V and 7 bases from J, with 10 bases between. The CDR3 runs to 12 residues. The germline V gene has CDR1 SGHKS and CDR2 YYEKEE (reference sequence). CDR3 loop: CASSLGDHTQYF. The DNA of the CDR3 is TGTGCCAGCAGCCTAGGGGACCATACGCAGTATTTT.

Worth noting for this clonotype: The germline gene is not matched at one end of the junction; a read error may be the cause. The chain combines TRBV6-2 or TRBV6-3 with TRBJ2-1, with no clear D. CDR1 is MNHEY and CDR2 is SVGEGT in the germline V gene. The CDR3 runs to 15 residues. This CDR3 is CASSFSRQPNNGHIF. The CDR3, as DNA: TGTGCCAGTAGTTTCTCGAGGCAACCTAACAATGGCCACATCTTC.